The 26 T cell receptor beta chains in this list originate from one sample, sequenced in a study of identical twins. TCRdb reprocessed the 5' RACE reads via MiXCR and lists one record per CDR3 protein. The table shows 200,000 to 250,000 distinct CDR3 sequences, with 9.5% to 15% occurring only once. This sample also belongs to another study, concerning yellow fever vaccine responses in identical twins.

Input material: memory (CD45RO+) T cells sorted from blood. These receptors were collected from a woman aged 18-35 years in good health.

This chain connects TRBV2 to TRBJ2-3; D is perhaps TRBD2 (6 bases). Germline V lookup: CDR1 SNHLY, CDR2 FYNNEI. CDR3 length equals 15 residues. V lost 1 base to trimming and J lost 2 bases, with 10 bases between them. In DNA, the CDR3 is TGTGCCAGCAGTGAAGGGGGGGTAAACACAGATACGCAGTATTTT. Translating it yields CASSEGGVNTDTQYF.

V is TRBV6-5 and J is TRBJ1-5; 9 bases are a match to TRBD1. Germline CDR1 and CDR2: MNHEY and SVGAGI. V lost 5 bases to trimming and J lost 1 base; unmatched junction nucleotides: 3. The CDR3 has 15 residues. In DNA, the CDR3 is TGTGCCAGCAGTCTACAGGGGGCGAGCAATCAGCCCCAGCATTTT. Its translation is CASSLQGASNQPQHF.

This clonotype was seen more than once but under ten times. V gene TRBV19 combines with J gene TRBJ1-4; TRBD1 might be the D (5 bases). V was clipped by 9 bases and J by 3 bases, with 17 bases between them. CDR3 length equals 15 residues. The V gene's germline CDR1 is LNHDA and CDR2 SQIVND (reference sequence). As DNA, the CDR3 is TGTGCCAGCAAAGTGAGCGGGGGGTCTAATGAAAAACTGTTTTTT. This codes for CASKVSGGSNEKLFF.

The chain recombines TRBV10-3 with TRBJ1-2; 8 nucleotides line up with TRBD1. Germline CDR1 is ENHRY and CDR2 is SYGVKD. The CDR3 is 13 amino acids. With V trimmed by 10 bases and J by 4 bases, 8 bases remained unmatched. The CDR3 is CATGAGQGYGYTF. The CDR3, as DNA: TGTGCCACCGGTGCCGGACAGGGCTATGGCTACACCTTC.

This clonotype was seen more than once but under ten times. This chain uses TRBV20-1 with TRBJ2-2; 9 nucleotides agree with TRBD2. CDR1 and CDR2 from the germline V gene are DFQATT and SNEGSKA (reference sequence). V was pared by 0 bases and J by 7 bases, with 9 bases of the junction left unmatched. The CDR3 totals 16 residues. The CDR3 region is CSARDRVSGGHGELFF. In nucleotides, the CDR3 is TGCAGTGCTAGAGATCGGGTTAGCGGGGGACACGGGGAGCTGTTTTTT.

This clonotype has just a few counts. The chain employs TRBV4-1 and TRBJ2-1; D unresolved. Germline CDR1 is MGHRA and CDR2 is YSYEKL. Trimming shortened V by 3 bases and J by 2 bases, and 14 bases separated the two germline ends. The CDR3 sequence is 16 residues long. CDR3: CASSQVDLITYNEQFF. The CDR3 coding sequence is TGCGCCAGCAGCCAGGTAGACCTGATAACCTACAATGAGCAGTTCTTC.

Comment on this clonotype: An end of the junction differs from the germline gene, which may be a read error. The chain joins TRBV5-1 to TRBJ2-7, with 9 bases identical to TRBD1. CDR1 is SGHRS, CDR2 YFSETQ, per germline. CDR3 size: 14 residues. The DNA for the CDR3 is TGCGCCAGCAGCTCCGGAGGGGACAGGGACTTTTTCTCCTTC. This codes for CASSSGGDRDFFSF.

There are a few counts of this clonotype. The V and J genes are TRBV18 and TRBJ2-3, with 7 bases fitting TRBD2. This CDR3 contains 15 residues. From germline, CDR1 is KGHSH and CDR2 LQKENI. With 3 bases clipped from V and 5 bases from J, the junction kept 8 bases outside the gene matches. Written as DNA, the CDR3 is TGTGCCAGCTCACCTACGATAGCGGGTGGAGATACGCAGTATTTT. It codes for CASSPTIAGGDTQYF. Complete variable domain (other parts from reference TRBV18 and TRBJ2-3): NAGVMQNPRHLVRRRGQEARLRCSPMKGHSHVYWYRQLPEEGLKFMVYLQKENIIDESGMPKERFSAEFPKEGPSILRIQQVVRGDSAAYFCASSPTIAGGDTQYFGPGTRLTVL.

This chain links TRBV7-9 with TRBJ2-7; 9 nucleotides match TRBD1. With 5 bases clipped from V and 4 bases from J, the junction kept 12 bases outside the gene matches. Germline CDR1 is SEHNR and CDR2 is FQNEAQ (reference sequence). The CDR3 extends over 16 amino acids. Here the CDR3 DNA reads TGTGCCAGCAGCAGTTCCCTTCGGGACAGGGTATACGAGCAGTACTTC. It translates to CASSSSLRDRVYEQYF.

The chain couples TRBV27 to TRBJ2-1, with D tentatively TRBD2 (6 bases). The CDR3 is 15 residues long. V lost 3 bases to trimming and J lost 8 bases, with 17 bases between them. Germline lookup yields CDR1 MNHEY and CDR2 SMNVEV (reference sequence). The CDR3 spells CASSLGLAVGYEQFF. In DNA form, the CDR3 reads TGTGCCAGCAGTTTGGGGTTAGCGGTCGGGTATGAGCAGTTCTTC.

This clonotype was found many times. V is TRBV12-3 or TRBV12-4 and J is TRBJ2-3; a weak D match, TRBD2 (6 bases). The ends were cut back, 10 bases at V and 4 bases at J, with 18 bases in the middle. CDR3 size: 14 residues. The CDR3 region is CATKWGPGADTQYF. CDR3 DNA: TGTGCCACTAAATGGGGACCGGGAGCAGATACGCAGTATTTT.

The table lists this clonotype with a few counts. The chain couples TRBV29-1 to TRBJ2-7, with 14 nucleotides matching TRBD2. The CDR3 runs 14 residues. V trimming: 6 bases; J trimming: 5 bases; junction bases outside the gene matches: 6. The V gene's germline CDR1 is SQVTM and CDR2 ANQGSEA. CDR3 sequence reads: CSVGGTSGSDEQYF. CDR3 nucleotide sequence: TGCAGCGTCGGGGGGACTAGCGGGAGCGACGAGCAGTACTTC.

This clonotype was counted many times. V and J are TRBV5-1 and TRBJ2-1; D not certain. Looked up from germline, CDR1 is SGHRS and CDR2 is YFSETQ. Trimming pared 4 bases from V and 5 bases from J, leaving 10 bases between. CDR3 length: 13 amino acids. The CDR3 DNA follows: TGCGCCAGCAGCCCCGGTCCGGACAATGAGCAGTTCTTC. Residues: CASSPGPDNEQFF.

The J gene is TRBJ2-1, the V gene TRBV11-2; 10 bases are a match to TRBD1. The junction had 10 bases not matched to a gene; V was cut back by 6 bases and J by 5 bases. This CDR3 is 16 amino acids long. Germline values: CDR1 SGHAT, CDR2 FQNNGV. The CDR3 coding sequence is TGTGCCAGCAGATCTGCCGGGACAGGGGTCGACAATGAGCAGTTCTTC. Its protein product is CASRSAGTGVDNEQFF.

This clonotype was observed a handful of times. The chain combines TRBV7-2 with TRBJ2-2; 7 bases align to TRBD2. CDR1 is SGHTA and CDR2 is FQGNSA in the germline V gene. V shed 0 bases, J shed 4 bases, and the junction held 5 bases outside the gene matches. The CDR3 consists of 16 residues. CDR3 loop: CASSLAGGSSTGELFF. The CDR3 region has the DNA TGTGCCAGCAGCTTAGCGGGAGGGTCGAGCACCGGGGAGCTGTTTTTT. The variable domain in full, with the rest retrieved from reference TRBV7-2 and TRBJ2-2, is GAGVSQSPSNKVTEKGKDVELRCDPISGHTALYWYRQSLGQGLEFLIYFQGNSAPDKSGLPSDRFSAERTGGSVSTLTIQRTQQEDSAVYLCASSLAGGSSTGELFFGEGSRLTVL.

This clonotype was seen at least ten times. The gene calls are TRBV5-1 and TRBJ1-2; TRBD1 aligns across 12 bases. The CDR3 sequence is 14 residues long. Trimming took 3 bases from V and 7 from J; bases not matched to a gene: 4. Germline V gene sequence: CDR1 SGHRS, CDR2 YFSETQ. CDR3 sequence: CASSSGTGGLGYTF. The CDR3, as DNA: TGCGCCAGCAGCTCCGGGACAGGGGGCCTTGGCTACACCTTC. Full variable domain (remainder filled in from reference TRBV5-1 and TRBJ1-2): KAGVTQTPRYLIKTRGQQVTLSCSPISGHRSVSWYQQTPGQGLQFLFEYFSETQRNKGNFPGRFSGRQFSNSRSEMNVSTLELGDSALYLCASSSGTGGLGYTFGSGTRLTVV.

At least ten counts were recorded for this clonotype. This CDR3 reads CASSVGFNRNEQFF. The DNA for the CDR3 is TGTGCCAGCAGCGTAGGGTTCAATAGAAATGAGCAGTTCTTC. J is TRBJ2-1 and V is TRBV9; no reliable D call. The length of the CDR3 is 14 residues. V was trimmed by 0 bases and J by 7 bases, leaving 11 bases between them. The germline V gene has CDR1 SGDLS and CDR2 YYNGEE.

The V call is TRBV11-2, the J call TRBJ2-5; no firm D call. Trimming stripped 2 bases from V and 4 bases from J, with 8 bases between. CDR1 is SGHAT and CDR2 is FQNNGV in the germline V gene. This CDR3 contains 13 residues. The chain's CDR3 is CASSLRFRETQYF. The CDR3 nucleotides read TGTGCCAGCAGCTTAAGATTTCGAGAGACCCAGTACTTC.

This clonotype was recorded a few times. CDR3 nucleotides: TGTGCCAGCAGCTACACAGGGACTAGCGGGAGTTGGGGGGAGACCCAGTACTTC. It codes for CASSYTGTSGSWGETQYF. The chain has TRBV5-5 and TRBJ2-5, with 14 bases that match TRBD2. After removal of 3 bases from V and 5 bases from J, the junction contained 12 bases not matched to a gene. Germline lookup yields CDR1 SGHKS and CDR2 YYEKEE (reference sequence). The CDR3 sequence is 18 residues long. Full variable domain (missing parts from reference TRBV5-5 and TRBJ2-5): DAGVTQSPTHLIKTRGQQVTLRCSPISGHKSVSWYQQVLGQGPQFIFQYYEKEERGRGNFPDRFSARQFPNYSSELNVNALLLGDSALYLCASSYTGTSGSWGETQYFGPGTRLLVL.

This clonotype has ten or more counts. The chain couples TRBV7-2 to TRBJ2-5; TRBD2 might be the D (5 bases). Trimming took 2 bases from V and 5 from J, leaving 9 bases between them. This CDR3 is built from 13 residues. The germline gives CDR1 SGHTA, CDR2 FQGNSA. In DNA form, the CDR3 reads TGTGCCAGCAGCTTATCACTAGGGGAGACCCAGTACTTC. Translating gives CASSLSLGETQYF.

This clonotype was seen only a few times. The V gene is TRBV5-6, the J gene TRBJ2-1, with 8 nucleotides matching TRBD1. This CDR3 is built from 15 residues. With 5 bases clipped from V and 0 bases from J, the junction kept 4 bases outside the gene matches. In germline, CDR1 is SGHDT, CDR2 YYEEEE. As DNA, the CDR3 is TGTGCCAGCAGACTCGGACAGGGCTCCTACAATGAGCAGTTCTTC. It translates to CASRLGQGSYNEQFF.

The genes are TRBV9 and TRBJ2-1, with no clear D. The germline gives CDR1 SGDLS, CDR2 YYNGEE. The CDR3 has 18 residues. Trimming removed 0 bases at V and 1 base at J, with 17 bases between. The CDR3 loop reads CASSVGKSERPSYNEQFF. CDR3 DNA: TGTGCCAGCAGCGTAGGGAAGTCCGAGCGCCCGTCCTACAATGAGCAGTTCTTC.

This clonotype was seen a handful of times. This chain connects TRBV7-9 to TRBJ1-6; possible D gene TRBD1, 6 bases. The germline V gene has CDR1 SEHNR and CDR2 FQNEAQ (reference sequence). This CDR3 comprises 12 residues. V was cut by 3 bases and J by 15 bases, with 12 bases left in between. The chain's CDR3 is CASSFQGMDLHF. For the CDR3, the DNA is TGTGCCAGCAGCTTTCAGGGGATGGACCTCCACTTT.

This clonotype was detected a few times. The V and J genes are TRBV10-3 and TRBJ1-2; D might be TRBD1 (5 bases). The V end was cut by 6 bases, the J end by 3 bases, with 11 bases between. The CDR3 is made up of 13 amino acids. Per germline, CDR1 ENHRY and CDR2 SYGVKD. The CDR3 region is CAIREQEDYGYTF. CDR3 DNA sequence: TGTGCCATCAGAGAACAGGAGGACTATGGCTACACCTTC.

There are many counts of this clonotype. The rearrangement links TRBV6-1 to TRBJ1-2; D gene unclear. This CDR3 has 13 residues. The V end was cut by 3 bases, the J end by 2 bases, with 7 bases between. Germline-derived CDR1 and CDR2 are MNHNS and SASEGT. CDR3 amino acids: CASSDPLNYGYTF. CDR3 bases: TGTGCCAGCAGTGACCCACTCAACTATGGCTACACCTTC.

There are a few counts of this clonotype. The genes are TRBV5-1 and TRBJ2-3; 8 bases match TRBD1. The CDR3 has 16 amino acids. The germline CDR1 and CDR2 sequences are SGHRS and YFSETQ. V was pared by 4 bases and J by 0 bases, with 7 bases of the junction left unmatched. In DNA, the CDR3 is TGCGCCAGCAGCCTAGGGACAGGTTCTAGCACAGATACGCAGTATTTT. This sequence encodes CASSLGTGSSTDTQYF.